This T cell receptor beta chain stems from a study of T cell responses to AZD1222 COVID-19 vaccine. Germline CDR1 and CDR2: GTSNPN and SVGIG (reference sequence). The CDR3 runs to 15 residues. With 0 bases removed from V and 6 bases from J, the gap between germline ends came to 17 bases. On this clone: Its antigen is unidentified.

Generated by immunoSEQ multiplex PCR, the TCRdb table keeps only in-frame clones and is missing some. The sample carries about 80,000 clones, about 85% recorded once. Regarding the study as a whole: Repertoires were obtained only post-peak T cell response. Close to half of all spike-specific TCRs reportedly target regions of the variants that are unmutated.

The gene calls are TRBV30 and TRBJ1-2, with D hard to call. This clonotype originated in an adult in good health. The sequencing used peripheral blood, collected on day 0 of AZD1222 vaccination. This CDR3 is CAWSVAPRIGDGYTF. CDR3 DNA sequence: TGTGCCTGGAGTGTAGCCCCCAGGATCGGTGATGGCTACACCTTC.